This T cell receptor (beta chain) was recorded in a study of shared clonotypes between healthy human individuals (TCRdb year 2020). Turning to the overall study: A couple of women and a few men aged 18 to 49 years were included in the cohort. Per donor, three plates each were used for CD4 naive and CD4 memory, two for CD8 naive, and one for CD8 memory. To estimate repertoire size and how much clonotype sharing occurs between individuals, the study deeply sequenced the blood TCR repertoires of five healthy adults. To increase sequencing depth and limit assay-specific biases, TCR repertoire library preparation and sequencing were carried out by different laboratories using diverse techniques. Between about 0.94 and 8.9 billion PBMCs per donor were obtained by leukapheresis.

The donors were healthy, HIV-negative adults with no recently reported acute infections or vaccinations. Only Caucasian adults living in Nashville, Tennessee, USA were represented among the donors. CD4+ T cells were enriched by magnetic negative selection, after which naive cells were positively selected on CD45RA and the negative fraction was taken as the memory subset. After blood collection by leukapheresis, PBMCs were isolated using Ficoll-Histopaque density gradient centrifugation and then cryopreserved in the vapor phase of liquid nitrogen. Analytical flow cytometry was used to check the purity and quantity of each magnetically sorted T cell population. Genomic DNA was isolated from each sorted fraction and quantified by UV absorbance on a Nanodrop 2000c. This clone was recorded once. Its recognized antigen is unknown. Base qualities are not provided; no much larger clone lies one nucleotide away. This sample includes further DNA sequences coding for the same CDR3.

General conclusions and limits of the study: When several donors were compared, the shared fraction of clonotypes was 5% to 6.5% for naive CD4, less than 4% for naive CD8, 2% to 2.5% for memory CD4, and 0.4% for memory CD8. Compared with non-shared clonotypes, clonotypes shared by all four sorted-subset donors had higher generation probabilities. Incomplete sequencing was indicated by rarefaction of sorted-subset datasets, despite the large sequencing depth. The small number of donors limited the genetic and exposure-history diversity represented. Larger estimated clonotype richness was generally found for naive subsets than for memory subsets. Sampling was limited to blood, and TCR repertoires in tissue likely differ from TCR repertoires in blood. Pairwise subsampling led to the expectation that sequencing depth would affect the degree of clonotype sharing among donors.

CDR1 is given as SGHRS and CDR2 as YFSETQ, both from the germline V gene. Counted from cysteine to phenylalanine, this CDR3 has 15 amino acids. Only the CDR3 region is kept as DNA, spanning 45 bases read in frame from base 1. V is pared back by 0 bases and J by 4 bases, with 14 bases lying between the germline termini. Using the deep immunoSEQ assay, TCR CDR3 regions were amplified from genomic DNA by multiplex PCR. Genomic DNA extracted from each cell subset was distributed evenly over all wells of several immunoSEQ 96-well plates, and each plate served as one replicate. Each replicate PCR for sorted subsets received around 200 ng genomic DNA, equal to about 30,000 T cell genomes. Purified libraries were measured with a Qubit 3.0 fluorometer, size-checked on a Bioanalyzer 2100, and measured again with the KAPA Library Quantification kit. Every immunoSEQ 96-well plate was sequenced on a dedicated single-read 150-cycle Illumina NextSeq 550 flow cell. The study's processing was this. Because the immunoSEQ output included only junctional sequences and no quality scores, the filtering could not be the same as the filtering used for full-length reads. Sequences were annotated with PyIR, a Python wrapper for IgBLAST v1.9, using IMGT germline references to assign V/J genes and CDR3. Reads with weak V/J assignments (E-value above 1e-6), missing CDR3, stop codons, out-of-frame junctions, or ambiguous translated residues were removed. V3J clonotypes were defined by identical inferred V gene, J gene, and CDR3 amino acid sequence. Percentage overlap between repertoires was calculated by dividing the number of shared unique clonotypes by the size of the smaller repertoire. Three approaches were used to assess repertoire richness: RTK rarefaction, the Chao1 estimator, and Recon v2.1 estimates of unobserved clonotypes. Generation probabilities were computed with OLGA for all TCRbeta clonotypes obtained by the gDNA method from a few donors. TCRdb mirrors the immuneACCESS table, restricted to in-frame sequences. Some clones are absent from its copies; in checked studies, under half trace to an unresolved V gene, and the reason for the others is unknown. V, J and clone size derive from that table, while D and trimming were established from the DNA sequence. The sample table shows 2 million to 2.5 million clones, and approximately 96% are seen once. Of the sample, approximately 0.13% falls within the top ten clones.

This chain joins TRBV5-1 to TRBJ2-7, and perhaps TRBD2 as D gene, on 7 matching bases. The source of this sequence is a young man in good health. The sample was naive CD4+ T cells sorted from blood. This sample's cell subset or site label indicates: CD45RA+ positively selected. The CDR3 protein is CASSLEPGGSYEQYF. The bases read TGCGCCAGCAGCTTGGAGCCGGGGGGCTCTTACGAGCAGTACTTC.